This T cell receptor (beta chain) was sequenced in a study of response to subunit inactivated influenza vaccine. Study results and caveats: Few additional T cells are recruited per seasonal influenza vaccination, authors suggested.

Germline V lookup: CDR1 DFQATT, CDR2 SNEGSKA (reference sequence). The CDR3 length is 13 residues. V gave up 3 bases and J gave up 7 bases, with 15 bases separating them. With regard to this clonotype: Its specificity is not known.

Each CDR3 protein is one row after TCRdb ran MiXCR on the RT-PCR reads. This sample carries 650,000 to 800,000 distinct CDR3 sequences, approximately 17% of them seen once, and the ten largest clones take about 11%. This sequence joins TRBV20-1 and TRBJ1-1; D is unclear. The sample in question was PBMCs from blood, obtained more than 4 days after vaccination. This sequence originates from a man in his fifties who received an inactivated influenza vaccine. CDR3 protein: CSASMGPGSEAFF. The CDR3 DNA reads TGCAGTGCTAGTATGGGCCCGGGTAGTGAAGCTTTCTTT.